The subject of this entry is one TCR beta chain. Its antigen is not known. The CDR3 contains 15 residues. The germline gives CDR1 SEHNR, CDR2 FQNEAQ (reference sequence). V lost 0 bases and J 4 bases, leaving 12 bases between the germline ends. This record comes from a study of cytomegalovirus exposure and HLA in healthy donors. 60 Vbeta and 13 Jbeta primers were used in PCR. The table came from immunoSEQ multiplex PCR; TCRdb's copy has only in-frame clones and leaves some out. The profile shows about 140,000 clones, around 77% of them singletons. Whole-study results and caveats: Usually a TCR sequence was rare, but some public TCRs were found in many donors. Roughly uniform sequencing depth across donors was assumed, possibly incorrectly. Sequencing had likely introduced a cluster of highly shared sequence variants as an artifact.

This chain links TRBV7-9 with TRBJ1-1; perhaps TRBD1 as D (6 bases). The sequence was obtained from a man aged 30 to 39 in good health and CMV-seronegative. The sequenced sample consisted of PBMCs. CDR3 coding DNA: TGTGCCAGCAGCTTAGCGCAGGGGAAGGGCACTGAAGCTTTCTTT. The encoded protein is CASSLAQGKGTEAFF.